This TCR beta chain appears in the sequencing data of a study of blood T cell repertoires in COVID-19. Study summary: The United States, Italy and Spain supplied acute and convalescent COVID-19 samples. PBMCs, B-cell-depleted T cells, or T cells provided the cDNA or gDNA that made up the material.

This table comes from immunoSEQ multiplex PCR, and its TCRdb copy is limited to in-frame clones, with some not included. The sample has a few hundred thousand clones, about 89% seen once; the top ten hold nearly 6.5%. The V gene's germline CDR1 is SEHNR and CDR2 FQNEAQ (reference sequence). The CDR3 totals 15 residues. With 1 base removed from V and 4 bases from J, the gap between germline ends came to 10 bases. The receptor was isolated from a young man who had recovered from COVID-19. The source material was peripheral blood. The gene calls are TRBV7-9 and TRBJ1-4; D remains unclear. CDR3 bases: TGTGCCAGCAGCTTAGATGGGCCGTATAATGAAAAACTGTTTTTT. This encodes CASSLDGPYNEKLFF.